What follows are 24 T cell receptor beta chains derived from one specimen sequenced in a study of T cells in localized non-small cell lung cancer. TCRdb's table, derived via immunoSEQ multiplex PCR, lists solely in-frame clones and lacks some. This sample has about 79,000 clones; around 89% occur once, and the top ten carry 20% to 25%. Sequenced here: peripheral blood, sampled before any cancer treatment. Receptors originate from a woman between 35 and 75 years old with stage I squamous cell lung carcinoma.

The chain joins TRBV11-2 to TRBJ1-1, with D possibly TRBD1 on 6 matching bases. Trimming shortened V by 1 base and J by 3 bases, and 18 bases separated the two germline ends. CDR3 length: 17 amino acids. The germline CDR1 and CDR2 sequences are SGHAT and FQNNGV. CDR3 loop: CASSLGSRGGEYTEAFF. CDR3 nucleotide sequence: TGTGCCAGCAGCTTAGGTTCGAGAGGGGGAGAGTACACTGAAGCTTTCTTT.

For this clone: The junction and the germline gene differ at one end; a read error may be behind it. J is TRBJ2-1 and V is TRBV7-7; D possibly corresponds to TRBD2 (5 bases). Per the germline V gene, CDR1 is SSHAT and CDR2 is FNYEAQ (reference sequence). The length of the CDR3 is 14 residues. As DNA, the CDR3 is TGTGCTAGCAGCTCAGAGGGCCGCCTAACTGAGCAGTTCTTC. This sequence encodes CASSSEGRLTEQFF.

This clone was observed a single time. The chain employs TRBV10-3 and TRBJ1-1; D remains unclear. The CDR3 length is 15 residues. Deletions cut 4 bases from V and 4 bases from J, with 16 bases between. Germline assignment: CDR1 ENHRY and CDR2 SYGVKD. CDR3 in amino acids: CAISADSPGGTEAFF. The DNA of the CDR3 is TGTGCCATCAGTGCCGACTCCCCCGGTGGCACTGAAGCTTTCTTT.

The chain combines TRBV5-6 with TRBJ2-7; D perhaps matches TRBD2 (6 bases). The CDR3 is made up of 15 amino acids. Germline CDR1 and CDR2: SGHDT and YYEEEE. V lost 0 bases and J lost 7, with 17 bases in between. The CDR3 bases are TGTGCCAGCAGCTTGGCGGGGGTCAGTGCGGAAGAGCAGTACTTC. Its translation is CASSLAGVSAEEQYF.

The CDR3 protein is CASSQDRLNEKLFF. The CDR3 nucleotides are TGTGCCAGCAGCCAGGACAGACTTAATGAAAAACTGTTTTTT. The rearrangement links TRBV4-2 to TRBJ1-4; weak D call: TRBD1 (6 bases). Germline loops: CDR1 LGHNA, CDR2 YNFKEQ. The length of the CDR3 is 14 residues. Trimming took off 3 bases at V and 4 bases at J, with 9 bases between the two ends.

The rearrangement joins TRBV5-4 to TRBJ1-2, with D possibly TRBD1 on 6 matching bases. CDR1 and CDR2 from the germline V gene are SGHNT and YYREEE (reference sequence). The CDR3 spans 13 residues. V lost 4 bases and J lost 7, with 14 bases in between. The CDR3: CASSHTGNRGYTF. In DNA form, the CDR3 reads TGTGCCAGCAGCCACACAGGGAATCGTGGCTACACCTTC.

The chain recombines TRBV27 with TRBJ2-7; D remains ambiguous. Germline loops: CDR1 MNHEY, CDR2 SMNVEV (reference sequence). CDR3 length: 12 residues. The V end lost 6 bases, the J end lost 2 bases, and 8 bases lay between the germline ends. CDR3 sequence: CASRVSAYEQYF. CDR3 nucleotides: TGTGCCAGCAGGGTCAGTGCCTACGAGCAGTACTTC.

Turning to this clone: One end of the junction does not line up with germline, which may come from a read error. CDR3 region: CASSPFGQGNAEAFF. For the CDR3, the DNA is TGTGCCAGCAGCCCCTTCGGACAGGGGAACGCTGAAGCTTTCTTT. The chain combines TRBV6-5 with TRBJ1-1; 9 bases line up with TRBD1. CDR1 is MNHEY, CDR2 SVGAGI, per germline. There are 15 residues in the CDR3.

The rearrangement links TRBV5-1 to TRBJ1-4; a possible D gene is TRBD1 (6 bases). CDR3 length: 14 amino acids. V was shortened by 4 bases and J by 10 bases, with 17 bases between the two germline ends. The germline CDR1 and CDR2 sequences are SGHRS and YFSETQ. Written as DNA, the CDR3 is TGCGCCAGCAGCACAGGGCCAAGGGCCGGAAAACTGTTTTTT. Its translation: CASSTGPRAGKLFF.

The chain is built from TRBV18 and TRBJ1-1; 9 bases are shared with TRBD1. Losses at the gene ends were 4 bases for V and 0 bases for J; bases not matched to a gene: 6. The CDR3 length is 16 residues. From germline, CDR1 is KGHSH and CDR2 LQKENI. For the CDR3, the DNA is TGTGCCAGCTCACTGGGACAGGGCCGAATGAACACTGAAGCTTTCTTT. Protein: CASSLGQGRMNTEAFF. The complete variable domain, with remaining parts taken from reference TRBV18 and TRBJ1-1, reads NAGVMQNPRHLVRRRGQEARLRCSPMKGHSHVYWYRQLPEEGLKFMVYLQKENIIDESGMPKERFSAEFPKEGPSILRIQQVVRGDSAAYFCASSLGQGRMNTEAFFGQGTRLTVV.

The genes are TRBV14 and TRBJ1-1, with a tentative D call TRBD1 (5 bases). The V gene lost 2 bases and the J gene lost 6 bases, with 7 bases spanning the gap. Per germline, CDR1 SGHDN and CDR2 FVKESK. The CDR3 runs 12 residues. CDR3 in DNA: TGTGCCAGCAGCCAATCGGGGCCTGAAGCTTTCTTT. It encodes CASSQSGPEAFF.

The CDR3, as DNA: TGCGCCAGCAGCTTGCAACTAGCGGGGGGCACAGATACGCAGTATTTT. Amino acid sequence: CASSLQLAGGTDTQYF. The chain is built from TRBV5-1 and TRBJ2-3; 11 nucleotides line up with TRBD2. Unmatched junction bases numbered 2, after V lost 1 base and J lost 1 base. Germline V gene data show CDR1 as SGHRS and CDR2 as YFSETQ. The CDR3 has 16 residues.

This clone appeared a few times. This chain uses TRBV23-1 with TRBJ1-2; 9 positions agree with TRBD1. TRBV23-1 is placed among ORFs of uncertain function. There are 16 residues in the CDR3. V was pared by 3 bases and J by 8 bases, with 13 bases of the junction left unmatched. CDR3 sequence: CASSHRMRTGEKGYTF. CDR3 nucleotides: TGCGCCAGCAGTCATAGAATGAGGACAGGGGAGAAGGGCTACACCTTC.

The chain combines TRBV2 with TRBJ2-3, with D perhaps matching TRBD1 (6 bases). Germline V gives CDR1 SNHLY, CDR2 FYNNEI. The CDR3 runs 14 residues. Trimming removed 3 bases from V and 0 bases from J, with 7 bases in between. This chain's CDR3 is CASSDRGSTDTQYF. The CDR3 coding sequence is TGTGCCAGCAGTGACAGGGGCAGCACAGATACGCAGTATTTT.

The V call is TRBV2, the J call TRBJ1-5; perhaps TRBD1 as D (6 bases). V was clipped by 5 bases and J by 5 bases, with 13 bases between them. Germline CDR1 SNHLY, CDR2 FYNNEI. The CDR3 runs to 14 residues. CDR3 in DNA: TGTGCCAGCAGTCAAGGGCCAGGGGATCAGCCCCAGCATTTT. Translated, it gives CASSQGPGDQPQHF.

The chain uses TRBV5-6 and TRBJ1-2, with 9 bases fitting TRBD1. The CDR3 has 15 amino acids. Germline CDR1 and CDR2: SGHDT and YYEEEE. With 4 bases clipped from V and 4 bases from J, the junction kept 8 bases outside the gene matches. CDR3 in DNA: TGTGCCAGCAGCCCAACAGGGGGCTGGGCCTATGGCTACACCTTC. Its protein is CASSPTGGWAYGYTF.

This chain joins TRBV7-6 and TRBJ2-2; possible D gene TRBD1, 6 bases. The CDR3 has 15 residues. V lost 5 bases and J lost 0, with 10 bases in between. Germline CDR1 is SGHVS and CDR2 is FNYEAQ. CDR3 in amino acids: CASSPRGANTGELFF. The CDR3 bases are TGTGCCAGCAGCCCCAGGGGCGCGAACACCGGGGAGCTGTTTTTT.

The chain is built from TRBV11-2 and TRBJ1-4; TRBD1 is a possible D gene (5 bases). Germline assignment: CDR1 SGHAT and CDR2 FQNNGV. The CDR3 is 16 residues long. Between the trimmed V and J ends, which lost 4 bases and 3 bases, there was a span of 15 bases. This chain's CDR3 is CASSWISGTANEKLFF. The CDR3 DNA sequence: TGTGCCAGCAGCTGGATTTCCGGGACGGCTAATGAAAAACTGTTTTTT.

The rearrangement joins TRBV7-8 to TRBJ1-5; D is perhaps TRBD1 (5 bases). Between the trimmed V and J ends, which lost 7 bases and 1 base, there was a span of 14 bases. CDR3 length equals 15 residues. Germline assignment: CDR1 SGHVS and CDR2 FQNEAQ. The CDR3 DNA follows: TGTGCCAGCAACATCGGGGGGATAAGCAATCAGCCCCAGCATTTT. Translation: CASNIGGISNQPQHF.

This clone was recorded only once. The chain combines TRBV6-6 with TRBJ1-5, with 7 positions matching TRBD1. Germline V CDR1 and CDR2: MNHNY, SVGAGI (reference sequence). The CDR3 has 16 residues. Germline trimming cut 4 bases from V and 0 bases from J; bases unmatched to any gene: 6. CDR3 residues: CASSSGQTYSNQPQHF. CDR3 nucleotides: TGTGCCAGCAGTTCGGGACAGACTTATAGCAATCAGCCCCAGCATTTT.

For the CDR3, the DNA is TGCGCCAGCAGCCAAGGCGGGGGCGCGGGCGCGGGTAACTATGGCTACACCTTC. Its protein is CASSQGGGAGAGNYGYTF. The chain combines TRBV4-1 with TRBJ1-2; weak D call: TRBD1 (6 bases). V dropped 1 base and J dropped 1 base, with 19 bases sitting between them. The CDR3 runs 18 residues. Germline V gene sequence: CDR1 MGHRA, CDR2 YSYEKL.

The chain carries TRBV7-3 and TRBJ2-5, with D maybe TRBD2 (7 bases). Trimming cost V 5 bases and J 5 bases, with 15 bases left between them. CDR3 length: 14 residues. CDR1 is SGHTA and CDR2 is FQGTGA in the germline V gene. CDR3 bases: TGTGCCAGCAGCCGCGGGGGCGGGGAGGAGACCCAGTACTTC. It yields the protein CASSRGGGEETQYF. Full variable domain (remainder filled in from reference TRBV7-3 and TRBJ2-5): GAGVSQTPSNKVTEKGKYVELRCDPISGHTALYWYRQSLGQGPEFLIYFQGTGAADDSGLPNDRFFAVRPEGSVSTLKIQRTERGDSAVYLCASSRGGGEETQYFGPGTRLLVL.

The chain has TRBV15 and TRBJ2-3, with no clear D. This CDR3 has 13 amino acids. CDR1 is LNHNV and CDR2 is YYDKDF in the germline V gene (reference sequence). V was shortened by 0 bases and J by 7 bases, with 8 bases between the two germline ends. The CDR3 loop reads CATSRDTGYTQYF. The DNA of the CDR3 is TGTGCCACCAGCAGAGATACCGGGTATACGCAGTATTTT.

The genes are TRBV6-1 and TRBJ2-4; the match to TRBD1 covers 7 bases. CDR1 MNHNS and CDR2 SASEGT come from the germline V gene. V trimming: 1 base; J trimming: 7 bases; junction bases outside the gene matches: 10. CDR3 length: 16 residues. The CDR3 bases are TGTGCCAGCAGTGAAGAGGTACAGGGGACGTGGAACATTCAGTACTTC. This encodes CASSEEVQGTWNIQYF.